This TCR beta chain originates from a study of regulatory T cells in long-lasting Graves disease. Building the TCR beta libraries relied on iRepertoire HTBI primers, and CDR3 regions underwent Arm-PCR. TCRdb fed the multiplex PCR reads into MiXCR, producing one record per CDR3 protein. In the table there are fewer than 650,000 distinct CDR3 sequences, about 15% of which are singletons. Study results and caveats: It was possible that the small sample size reduced accuracy.

This CDR3 comprises 15 residues. The junction had 3 bases not matched to a gene; V was cut back by 3 bases and J by 4 bases. Germline assignment: CDR1 SGHDT and CDR2 YYEEEE. Time point given: newly diagnosed GD, antithyroid drugs for less than 3 months. Extracted PBMC RNA gave rise to the TCR library. A remark on this clonotype: Its antigen remains unidentified.

These data were also filed under a second study, of T cells in Graves' hyperthyroidism and ophthalmopathy. That work adds: In the first-round RT-PCR of the TCR CDR3, the HTBI primer set was used. Most thyroid-expanded clonotypes above 0.001 were also found in blood.

The chain links TRBV5-6 to TRBJ2-3; 12 nucleotides agree with TRBD1. Specimen: peripheral blood mononuclear cells (PBMCs), collected at new diagnosis, from a patient treated with antithyroid drugs. This clonotype originated in a woman aged 30 to 39 with Graves disease. This chain's CDR3 is CASSWDRGRSDTQYF. The DNA for the CDR3 is TGTGCCAGCAGCTGGGACAGGGGGCGATCAGATACGCAGTATTTT. The whole variable domain, remainder taken from reference TRBV5-6 and TRBJ2-3, is DAGVTQSPTHLIKTRGQQVTLRCSPKSGHDTVSWYQQALGQGPQFIFQYYEEEERQRGNFPDRFSGHQFPNYSSELNVNALLLGDSALYLCASSWDRGRSDTQYFGPGTRLTVL.